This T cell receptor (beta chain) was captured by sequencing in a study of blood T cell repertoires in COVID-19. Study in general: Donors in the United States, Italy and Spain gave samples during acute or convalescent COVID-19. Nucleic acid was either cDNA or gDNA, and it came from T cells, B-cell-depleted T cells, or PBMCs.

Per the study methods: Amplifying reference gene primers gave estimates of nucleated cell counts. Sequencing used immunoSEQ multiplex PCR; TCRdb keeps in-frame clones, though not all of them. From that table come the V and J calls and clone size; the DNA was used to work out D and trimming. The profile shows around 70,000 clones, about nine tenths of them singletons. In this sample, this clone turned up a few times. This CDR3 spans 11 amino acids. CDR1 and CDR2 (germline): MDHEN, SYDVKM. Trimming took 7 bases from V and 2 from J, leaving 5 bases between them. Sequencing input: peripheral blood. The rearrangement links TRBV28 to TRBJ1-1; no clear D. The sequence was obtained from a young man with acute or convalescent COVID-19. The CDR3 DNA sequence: TGTGCCAGCACCCAAAACACTGAAGCTTTCTTT. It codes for CASTQNTEAFF.